A selection of T cell receptor beta chains follows, all from one sample in a study of blood T cell repertoires in COVID-19. Using immunoSEQ multiplex PCR, the repertoire was profiled, and TCRdb retains in-frame clones only, with some absent. The repertoire holds about 200,000 clones, with roughly nine tenths as singletons. The sequenced sample consisted of peripheral blood. All receptors derive from a woman in her 70s with acute or convalescent COVID-19. The CDR3 runs from the conserved cysteine through the conserved F or W. A D gene is named only where the DNA matches it firmly. The size field is filled for only some rows; it gives once, few, many or a size class.

j_call: TRBJ2-4
d_call: -
clone_size: -
v_call: TRBV2
cdr3_aa: CASTSDTPRVKNIQYF
cdr3_nt: TGTGCCAGCACTTCCGACACGCCGCGGGTCAAAAACATTCAGTACTTC

j_call: TRBJ1-2
d_call: -
clone_size: -
v_call: TRBV9
cdr3_aa: CASSAGRDYGYTF
cdr3_nt: TGTGCCAGCAGCGCCGGGAGGGACTATGGCTACACCTTC

j_call: TRBJ1-5
d_call: -
clone_size: -
v_call: TRBV6-5
cdr3_aa: CASSSVANQPQHF
cdr3_nt: TGTGCCAGCAGTTCGGTCGCCAATCAGCCCCAGCATTTT

j_call: TRBJ1-5
d_call: -
clone_size: -
v_call: TRBV5-6
cdr3_aa: CASSSSIQGGNQPQHF
cdr3_nt: TGTGCCAGCAGCTCTTCCATACAGGGAGGCAATCAGCCCCAGCATTTT

j_call: TRBJ1-3
d_call: -
clone_size: -
v_call: TRBV7-9
cdr3_aa: CASSLGQGLAGNTIYF
cdr3_nt: TGTGCCAGCAGCTTGGGGCAGGGCCTCGCTGGAAACACCATATATTTT

j_call: TRBJ1-1
d_call: -
clone_size: -
v_call: TRBV4-1
cdr3_aa: CASSQDLWGGTEAFF
cdr3_nt: TGCGCCAGCAGCCAAGATCTATGGGGAGGGACTGAAGCTTTCTTT

j_call: TRBJ2-3
d_call: -
clone_size: once
v_call: TRBV5-1
cdr3_aa: CASSATDPVDTQYF
cdr3_nt: TGCGCCAGCAGCGCCACTGATCCCGTAGATACGCAGTATTTT

j_call: TRBJ2-7
d_call: TRBD2
clone_size: -
v_call: TRBV7-8
cdr3_aa: CASSSLGSGRFPYEQYF
cdr3_nt: TGTGCCAGCAGCTCCCTCGGGAGCGGGAGATTCCCCTACGAGCAGTACTTC

j_call: TRBJ2-5
d_call: TRBD1
clone_size: -
v_call: TRBV2
cdr3_aa: CASRESTGRETQYF
cdr3_nt: TGTGCCAGCAGGGAATCGACAGGGCGGGAGACCCAGTACTTC

j_call: TRBJ2-2
d_call: -
clone_size: -
v_call: TRBV10-3
cdr3_aa: CAISEDSRRNTGELFF
cdr3_nt: TGTGCCATCAGTGAGGATTCGCGAAGAAACACCGGGGAGCTGTTTTTT

j_call: TRBJ2-3
d_call: -
clone_size: -
v_call: TRBV2
cdr3_aa: CASSAETDTQYF
cdr3_nt: TGTGCCAGCAGCGCCGAGACAGATACGCAGTATTTT

j_call: TRBJ2-3
d_call: -
clone_size: -
v_call: TRBV5-6
cdr3_aa: CASGSLRWATDTQYF
cdr3_nt: TGTGCCAGCGGCAGCTTACGATGGGCCACAGATACGCAGTATTTT

j_call: TRBJ2-7
d_call: -
clone_size: -
v_call: TRBV5-5
cdr3_aa: CASSWEPSSRLRGEQYF
cdr3_nt: TGTGCCAGCAGCTGGGAGCCGTCTTCCCGACTAAGGGGGGAGCAGTACTTC

j_call: TRBJ2-5
d_call: -
clone_size: -
v_call: TRBV7-2
cdr3_aa: CASSRPGSGETQYF
cdr3_nt: TGTGCCAGCAGCCGTCCCGGGAGTGGCGAGACCCAGTACTTC

j_call: TRBJ2-3
d_call: TRBD2
clone_size: few
v_call: TRBV5-4
cdr3_aa: CASSPSGLAGVDTQYF
cdr3_nt: TGTGCCAGCAGCCCGTCTGGTTTGGCGGGAGTGGATACGCAGTATTTT

j_call: TRBJ1-5
d_call: -
clone_size: -
v_call: TRBV4-1
cdr3_aa: CASSQEGSRSNQPQHF
cdr3_nt: TGCGCCAGCAGCCAAGAGGGCAGTCGGAGCAATCAGCCCCAGCATTTT

j_call: TRBJ2-2
d_call: TRBD1
clone_size: -
v_call: TRBV6-5
cdr3_aa: CASSPAGGNTGELFF
cdr3_nt: TGTGCCAGCAGCCCCGCAGGGGGGAACACCGGGGAGCTGTTTTTT

j_call: TRBJ1-1
d_call: -
clone_size: -
v_call: TRBV6-2/TRBV6-3
cdr3_aa: CASSYYSTNTEAFF
cdr3_nt: TGTGCCAGCAGTTACTACAGCACTAACACTGAAGCTTTCTTT

j_call: TRBJ2-2
d_call: TRBD1
clone_size: -
v_call: TRBV15
cdr3_aa: CATSNGQGDTGELFF
cdr3_nt: TGTGCCACCAGCAACGGACAGGGGGATACCGGGGAGCTGTTTTTT

j_call: TRBJ2-2
d_call: TRBD2
clone_size: -
v_call: TRBV11-3
cdr3_aa: CASSPSGVETGELFF
cdr3_nt: TGTGCCAGCAGCCCTAGCGGGGTCGAAACCGGGGAGCTGTTTTTT

j_call: TRBJ2-7
d_call: -
clone_size: once
v_call: TRBV3-1/TRBV3-2
cdr3_aa: CASSQDSGYEQYF
cdr3_nt: TGTGCCAGCAGCCAAGATTCGGGCTACGAGCAGTACTTC

j_call: TRBJ2-3
d_call: -
clone_size: once
v_call: TRBV28
cdr3_aa: CASSLREATDTQYF
cdr3_nt: TGTGCCAGCAGTTTAAGAGAAGCCACAGATACGCAGTATTTT

j_call: TRBJ2-1
d_call: TRBD2
clone_size: -
v_call: TRBV7-3
cdr3_aa: CASSLGPWEGGLYYNEQFF
cdr3_nt: TGTGCCAGCAGCTTAGGCCCATGGGAGGGAGGACTCTACTACAATGAGCAGTTCTTC

j_call: TRBJ2-7
d_call: -
clone_size: -
v_call: TRBV18
cdr3_aa: CASSTKGDEQYF
cdr3_nt: TGTGCCAGCTCGACCAAGGGGGACGAGCAGTACTTC

j_call: TRBJ2-1
d_call: -
clone_size: -
v_call: TRBV24-1
cdr3_aa: CATSDFKSAYNEQFF
cdr3_nt: TGTGCCACCAGTGATTTTAAGTCGGCCTACAATGAGCAGTTCTTC

j_call: TRBJ2-3
d_call: -
clone_size: -
v_call: TRBV5-1
cdr3_aa: CASSLAGDRTDTQYF
cdr3_nt: TGCGCCAGCAGCCTCGCAGGGGATCGGACAGATACGCAGTATTTT

j_call: TRBJ1-2
d_call: -
clone_size: -
v_call: TRBV5-1
cdr3_aa: CASSLDFYGYTF
cdr3_nt: TGCGCCAGCAGCTTGGACTTTTATGGCTACACCTTC

j_call: TRBJ1-1
d_call: TRBD1
clone_size: -
v_call: TRBV25-1
cdr3_aa: CASKPGQGAPRNTEAFF
cdr3_nt: TGTGCCAGCAAACCGGGACAGGGGGCGCCGAGGAACACTGAAGCTTTCTTT

j_call: TRBJ1-1
d_call: TRBD1
clone_size: once
v_call: TRBV27
cdr3_aa: CASSPHRDSGFEAFF
cdr3_nt: TGTGCCAGCAGTCCTCACCGGGACAGCGGATTTGAAGCTTTCTTT

j_call: TRBJ1-3
d_call: TRBD1
clone_size: -
v_call: TRBV9
cdr3_aa: CASSDYSLSGTDTGNTIYF
cdr3_nt: TGTGCCAGCAGCGATTACTCCTTGTCCGGGACAGATACTGGAAACACCATATATTTT

j_call: TRBJ1-2
d_call: TRBD1
clone_size: -
v_call: TRBV12-5
cdr3_aa: CASGIGQGYGYTF
cdr3_nt: TGTGCTAGTGGAATCGGACAGGGGTATGGCTACACCTTC

j_call: TRBJ2-4
d_call: -
clone_size: -
v_call: TRBV12-3/TRBV12-4
cdr3_aa: CASSLALRFLRF
cdr3_nt: TGTGCCAGCAGTTTAGCGCTACGGTTTTTACGATTC

j_call: TRBJ2-2
d_call: TRBD1
clone_size: -
v_call: TRBV9
cdr3_aa: CASSVGPGGIGELFF
cdr3_nt: TGTGCCAGCAGCGTAGGGCCAGGGGGAATCGGGGAGCTGTTTTTT

j_call: TRBJ2-5
d_call: -
clone_size: -
v_call: TRBV23-1
cdr3_aa: CASSQSSAQETQYF
cdr3_nt: TGCGCCAGCAGTCAATCCAGCGCGCAAGAGACCCAGTACTTC

j_call: TRBJ1-5
d_call: -
clone_size: -
v_call: TRBV14
cdr3_aa: CASSQGPGNQPQHF
cdr3_nt: TGTGCCAGCAGCCAAGGTCCCGGCAATCAGCCCCAGCATTTT

j_call: TRBJ1-3
d_call: -
clone_size: once
v_call: TRBV20-1
cdr3_aa: CSASDVLGNTIYF
cdr3_nt: TGCAGTGCTAGTGATGTCCTTGGAAACACCATATATTTT

j_call: TRBJ1-2
d_call: -
clone_size: once
v_call: TRBV28
cdr3_aa: CASYSPPRGDYGYTF
cdr3_nt: TGTGCCAGCTATTCCCCACCCCGGGGTGACTATGGCTACACCTTC

j_call: TRBJ2-1
d_call: TRBD2
clone_size: -
v_call: TRBV10-1
cdr3_aa: CASSSAGGPYNEQFF
cdr3_nt: TGCGCCAGCAGTTCTGCGGGAGGGCCTTACAATGAGCAGTTCTTC

j_call: TRBJ2-1
d_call: TRBD1
clone_size: once
v_call: TRBV7-7
cdr3_aa: CASSLGQGPYNEQFF
cdr3_nt: TGTGCCAGCAGCCTGGGACAGGGCCCCTACAATGAGCAGTTCTTC

j_call: TRBJ2-7
d_call: TRBD1
clone_size: -
v_call: TRBV2
cdr3_aa: CASTLFNGDREPYEQYF
cdr3_nt: TGTGCCAGCACCCTGTTTAACGGGGACAGGGAGCCCTACGAGCAGTACTTC

j_call: TRBJ1-2
d_call: TRBD1
clone_size: few
v_call: TRBV7-2
cdr3_aa: CASSPPGQGYGYTF
cdr3_nt: TGTGCCAGCAGTCCACCGGGACAGGGTTATGGCTACACCTTC